The 27 T cell receptor beta chains below all came from one sample that was sequenced in a study of blood T cell repertoires in COVID-19. Assay: immunoSEQ multiplex PCR; the TCRdb copy retains only in-frame clones and omits some. The sample consists of over 200,000 clones, approximately 80% of them appearing once. Sequencing was done on a sample of PBMCs or T cells enriched from blood (not recorded which). The receptors stem from a man aged 55 to 70 who had recovered from COVID-19.

The chain carries TRBV7-9 and TRBJ2-1, with 9 nucleotides matching TRBD2. Germline CDR1 reads SEHNR; CDR2 reads FQNEAQ (reference sequence). After removal of 5 bases from V and 2 bases from J, the junction contained 7 bases not matched to a gene. This CDR3 has 16 residues. The CDR3 bases are TGTGCCAGCAGCCAACCCGGGACTAGCACCTACAATGAGCAGTTCTTC. This translates into CASSQPGTSTYNEQFF. Looking up the rest from reference TRBV7-9 and TRBJ2-1 gives the full variable domain: DTGVSQNPRHKITKRGQNVTFRCDPISEHNRLYWYRQTLGQGPEFLTYFQNEAQLEKSRLLSDRFSAERPKGSFSTLEIQRTEQGDSAMYLCASSQPGTSTYNEQFFGPGTRLTVL.

In the case of this clone: Other nucleotide sequences in the sample specify the same CDR3. The chain carries TRBV6-2 or TRBV6-3 and TRBJ2-2, with D possibly TRBD2 on 6 matching bases. The V gene lost 2 bases and the J gene lost 0 bases, with 10 bases spanning the gap. CDR3 length: 16 amino acids. Germline assignment: CDR1 MNHEY and CDR2 SVGEGT. CDR3 in DNA: TGTGCCAGCAGTTACGGCGCGGGGACGAACACCGGGGAGCTGTTTTTT. Protein sequence: CASSYGAGTNTGELFF.

The J gene is TRBJ2-3, the V gene TRBV9; D is undetermined. Germline V lookup: CDR1 SGDLS, CDR2 YYNGEE. The CDR3 is 17 amino acids. Between the trimmed V and J ends, which lost 1 base and 1 base, there was a span of 16 bases. The CDR3 nucleotides are TGTGCCAGCAGCGTAAGCTCTGCGGCTGATGGCACAGATACGCAGTATTTT. Translated: CASSVSSAADGTDTQYF.

This clone was seen once. The genes are TRBV30 and TRBJ1-5; 9 nucleotides align to TRBD1. J gave up 2 bases and V 2 bases, and 13 bases lay outside the gene matches. The CDR3 loop spans 18 amino acids. CDR1 is GTSNPN, CDR2 SVGIG, per germline (reference sequence). CDR3 in DNA: TGTGCCTGGAGTAGAGGGACAGGGACGGGATTAGGCAATCAGCCCCAGCATTTT. It translates to CAWSRGTGTGLGNQPQHF.

The V call is TRBV19, the J call TRBJ1-1, with D tentatively TRBD1 (6 bases). With 4 bases removed from V and 4 bases from J, the gap between germline ends came to 7 bases. The CDR3 has 12 amino acids. Per the germline V gene, CDR1 is LNHDA and CDR2 is SQIVND (reference sequence). The CDR3 DNA is TGTGCCAGTAGTAAAGGGGGCACTGAAGCTTTCTTT. Its translation: CASSKGGTEAFF.

V and J are TRBV18 and TRBJ1-5; 9 nucleotides align to TRBD1. The germline gives CDR1 KGHSH, CDR2 LQKENI. This CDR3 contains 15 residues. V shed 6 bases and J 4 bases; nucleotides not matched to a gene: 7. The CDR3 bases are TGTGCCAGCTCTCGATCGACAGGGGGTAATCAGCCCCAGCATTTT. Translated, it gives CASSRSTGGNQPQHF.

V usage is TRBV25-1 and J usage is TRBJ1-1; D unclear. This CDR3 has 13 amino acids. V was trimmed by 4 bases and J by 0 bases, leaving 6 bases between them. The germline gives CDR1 MGHDK, CDR2 SYGVNS. DNA of the CDR3: TGTGCCAGCAGTGTACAGTTGAACACTGAAGCTTTCTTT. Its translation: CASSVQLNTEAFF. Looking up the rest from reference TRBV25-1 and TRBJ1-1 gives the full variable domain: EADIYQTPRYLVIGTGKKITLECSQTMGHDKMYWYQQDPGMELHLIHYSYGVNSTEKGDLSSESTVSRIRTEHFPLTLESARPSHTSQYLCASSVQLNTEAFFGQGTRLTVV.

The CDR3 region is CASSQKKGGRINYGYTF. In DNA form, the CDR3 reads TGTGCCAGCAGCCAGAAGAAAGGGGGCAGAATCAACTATGGCTACACCTTC. The chain uses TRBV3-1 (or the pseudogene TRBV3-2) and TRBJ1-2; 7 positions agree with TRBD1. The CDR3 has 17 amino acids. The junction had 12 bases not matched to a gene; V was cut back by 3 bases and J by 2 bases. Germline values: CDR1 LGHDT, CDR2 YNNKEL (reference sequence).

The sample holds one count of this clone. The chain carries TRBV7-2 and TRBJ2-3; 12 positions agree with TRBD2. The CDR3 contains 16 residues. V gave up 4 bases and J gave up 4 bases; unmatched junction bases: 6. Germline CDR1 SGHTA, CDR2 FQGNSA. The CDR3 spells CASSSGLAGTADTQYF. CDR3 sequence (DNA): TGTGCCAGCAGCTCAGGACTAGCGGGGACCGCAGATACGCAGTATTTT.

Points on this clone: This same CDR3 is encoded by further DNA sequences in the sample. CDR3 loop: CASSQNRGLNTEAFF. The CDR3 nucleotides read TGTGCCAGCAGCCAGAACAGGGGGTTGAACACTGAAGCTTTCTTT. The genes are TRBV3-1 (or the pseudogene TRBV3-2) and TRBJ1-1, with 8 bases aligning to TRBD1. This CDR3 contains 15 residues. Trimming took 3 bases from V and 0 from J; bases not matched to a gene: 3. The germline CDR1 and CDR2 sequences are LGHDT and YNNKEL (reference sequence).

This sequence joins TRBV12-3 or TRBV12-4 and TRBJ2-7; no firm D call. The CDR3 sequence is 13 residues long. The V end lost 4 bases, the J end lost 0 bases, and 7 bases lay between the germline ends. The CDR3 loop is CASSSRLSYEQYF. In DNA, the CDR3 is TGTGCCAGCAGTTCCAGACTCTCCTACGAGCAGTACTTC.

The chain couples TRBV11-2 to TRBJ2-7; D gene uncertain. The CDR3 totals 16 residues. CDR1 SGHAT and CDR2 FQNNGV come from the germline V gene. Trimming took off 3 bases at V and 0 bases at J, with 15 bases between the two ends. The CDR3 DNA reads as TGTGCCAGCAGCTTGGGTTGGCGGCCGTCCTCCTACGAGCAGTACTTC. Amino acid sequence: CASSLGWRPSSYEQYF.

This clone was detected once. V usage is TRBV30 and J usage is TRBJ2-7; D may be TRBD2 (5 bases). CDR1 and CDR2 (germline): GTSNPN, SVGIG (reference sequence). The CDR3 covers 14 residues. Trimming removed 0 bases from V and 4 bases from J, with 13 bases in between. CDR3: CAWSVGGPKYEQYF. The CDR3 nucleotides are TGTGCCTGGAGTGTTGGAGGCCCCAAGTACGAGCAGTACTTC.

CDR3 loop: CASSAGTANTGELFF. As DNA, the CDR3 is TGTGCCAGCAGCGCCGGGACAGCGAACACCGGGGAGCTGTTTTTT. This sequence joins TRBV11-3 and TRBJ2-2; 7 positions agree with TRBD1. With 5 bases clipped from V and 0 bases from J, the junction kept 3 bases outside the gene matches. From germline, CDR1 is SGHNT and CDR2 YENEEA. The CDR3 is 15 amino acids.

This clone was seen only once. The chain recombines TRBV27 with TRBJ2-7; D possibly corresponds to TRBD1 (6 bases). Per germline, CDR1 MNHEY and CDR2 SMNVEV (reference sequence). This CDR3 comprises 16 residues. V was cut by 2 bases and J by 3 bases, with 17 bases left in between. This CDR3 is CASSLTGTTENYEQYF. The CDR3 bases are TGTGCCAGCAGTTTAACCGGGACAACCGAGAACTACGAGCAGTACTTC.

The rearrangement joins TRBV2 to TRBJ2-7, with 7 bases matching TRBD1. CDR1 SNHLY and CDR2 FYNNEI come from the germline V gene. V dropped 6 bases and J dropped 2; count of bases not matched to a gene: 4. The CDR3 loop spans 13 amino acids. CDR3: CASRRDRTYEQYF. CDR3 nucleotides: TGTGCCAGCAGACGGGACAGAACCTACGAGCAGTACTTC.

V and J are TRBV11-1 and TRBJ1-4; perhaps TRBD1 as D (5 bases). The V end was cut by 3 bases, the J end by 8 bases, with 16 bases between. Germline CDR1 and CDR2: SGHAT and FQDESV (reference sequence). This CDR3 region has 15 residues. The CDR3 sequence: CASSLGGAAREKLFF. CDR3 nucleotide sequence: TGTGCCAGCAGCTTGGGTGGGGCCGCGAGAGAAAAACTGTTTTTT. The full variable domain, rest sourced from reference TRBV11-1 and TRBJ1-4, is EAEVAQSPRYKITEKSQAVAFWCDPISGHATLYWYRQILGQGPELLVQFQDESVVDDSQLPKDRFSAERLKGVDSTLKIQPAELGDSAMYLCASSLGGAAREKLFFGSGTQLSVL.

The chain has TRBV6-6 and TRBJ1-1; unclear D gene. Germline CDR1 reads MNHNY; CDR2 reads SVGAGI (reference sequence). The CDR3 runs to 15 residues. V was pared by 6 bases and J by 4 bases, with 18 bases between. CDR3 residues: CASRTDGVFGTEAFF. CDR3 nucleotides: TGTGCCAGCAGAACAGACGGGGTTTTTGGCACTGAAGCTTTCTTT.

The V and J genes are TRBV7-2 and TRBJ1-4; perhaps TRBD1 as D (5 bases). The V end lost 0 bases, the J end lost 8 bases, and 13 bases lay between the germline ends. CDR3 size: 15 residues. Germline values: CDR1 SGHTA, CDR2 FQGNSA. The CDR3 reads CASSLAPGRGEKLFF. CDR3 coding DNA: TGTGCCAGCAGCTTAGCACCAGGGCGGGGGGAAAAACTGTTTTTT.

The V gene is TRBV7-8, the J gene TRBJ2-5; weak D call: TRBD2 (5 bases). CDR3 length: 15 residues. Trimming shortened V by 1 base and J by 5 bases, and 14 bases separated the two germline ends. CDR1 is SGHVS and CDR2 is FQNEAQ in the germline V gene. CDR3 amino acids: CASSLGTGLGETQYF. The CDR3 DNA follows: TGTGCCAGCAGCTTAGGTACGGGGTTGGGCGAGACCCAGTACTTC.

The V call is TRBV7-2, the J call TRBJ2-1; 8 nucleotides agree with TRBD2. From germline, CDR1 is SGHTA and CDR2 FQGNSA. V lost 3 bases, J lost 3 bases, and 4 bases stayed unmatched. This CDR3 has 15 residues. CDR3 sequence (DNA): TGTGCCAGCAGCTTCGGCGGGGGGTACTACAATGAGCAGTTCTTC. Protein sequence: CASSFGGGYYNEQFF.

The J gene is TRBJ2-5, the V gene TRBV2, with D uncertain. Germline CDR1 is SNHLY and CDR2 is FYNNEI. The V end was cut by 6 bases, the J end by 5 bases, with 13 bases between. The CDR3 contains 13 residues. The CDR3 nucleotides are TGTGCCAGCAGGGATGATAAGGAGGAGACCCAGTACTTC. It specifies CASRDDKEETQYF.

The rearrangement links TRBV30 to TRBJ1-5; D not resolved. The germline V gene has CDR1 GTSNPN and CDR2 SVGIG (reference sequence). The CDR3 is 14 amino acids. Trimming stripped 2 bases from V and 0 bases from J, with 8 bases between. The CDR3 nucleotides are TGTGCCTGGAGTAACAGAAATAGCAATCAGCCCCAGCATTTT. Protein product: CAWSNRNSNQPQHF.

This clone was seen a single time. The rearrangement uses TRBV6-2 or TRBV6-3 and TRBJ2-7; TRBD2 matches 11 bases. The junction had 0 bases not matched to a gene; V was cut back by 2 bases and J by 0 bases. CDR3 length: 15 residues. The germline gives CDR1 MNHEY, CDR2 SVGEGT. Here the CDR3 DNA reads TGTGCCAGCAGTTACGGGACTAGCGGCTCCTACGAGCAGTACTTC. Protein product: CASSYGTSGSYEQYF.

This chain uses TRBV5-1 with TRBJ1-1; the D is unclear. Deletions cut 2 bases from V and 1 base from J, with 6 bases between. Germline CDR1 is SGHRS and CDR2 is YFSETQ. The CDR3 length is 13 residues. The CDR3: CASSFQANTEAFF. Here the CDR3 DNA reads TGCGCCAGCAGCTTTCAGGCGAACACTGAAGCTTTCTTT.

This sequence joins TRBV13 and TRBJ2-6; D may be TRBD2 (5 bases). V gave up 5 bases and J gave up 0 bases, with 14 bases separating them. Looked up from germline, CDR1 is PRHDT and CDR2 is FYEKMQ (reference sequence). The CDR3 length is 17 residues. In nucleotides, the CDR3 is TGTGCCAGCAGCCCGGGGTTGGGGAGCTCTGGGGCCAACGTCCTGACTTTC. Encoded protein: CASSPGLGSSGANVLTF.

This chain links TRBV27 with TRBJ1-5; maybe TRBD1 (6 bases). This CDR3 has 15 residues. The germline gives CDR1 MNHEY, CDR2 SMNVEV (reference sequence). Trimming took 10 bases from V and 8 from J, leaving 24 bases between them. Here the CDR3 reads CATKCYGSGVKPQHF. The CDR3 DNA sequence: TGTGCCACCAAGTGCTATGGTTCAGGGGTTAAGCCCCAGCATTTT.